This T cell receptor beta chain was sequenced for a study of T cells in Graves' hyperthyroidism and ophthalmopathy (dated by TCRdb to about 2019). A note on the overall study: Peripheral blood was collected at initial diagnosis, before any treatment. Thyroid tissue and blood T-cell repertoires from about six Graves' hyperthyroidism patients were also compared in the study. Whether ophthalmopathy could be predicted prospectively was tested in an independent validation cohort made up of roughly 19 hyperthyroidism patients plus 17 patients who later progressed to ophthalmopathy. Once sampling was done, hyperthyroidism patients were given methimazole at a starting dose of 30 mg daily, whereas ophthalmopathy patients were given high-dose intravenous methylprednisolone. To identify distinguishing TCR V-J signatures, a discovery cohort of about 95 patients was used, comprising 43 with Graves' ophthalmopathy and around 60 with stable Graves' hyperthyroidism. The paper describes TCR Vbeta CDR3 sequencing of around 140 peripheral blood samples, made up of roughly 40 ophthalmopathy patients, some 80 hyperthyroidism patients and approximately 17 progressor patients. The approximately 98 discovery patients were randomly divided into training and test sets at a 7:3 ratio.

This clonotype occurred a few times. There is no known antigen for this receptor. Per-nucleotide qualities are absent, and no much larger clonotype sits a single base away. Overall study outcomes, separate from this receptor: During validation, the model predicted progression to ophthalmopathy a median of approximately 6 months ahead of onset, with almost 71% sensitivity and 72% to 80% specificity. A model built on a 13 V-J signature distinguished ophthalmopathy from stable hyperthyroidism, reaching roughly 88% sensitivity and under 84% specificity in cross-validation and 80%/75% in testing. Most expanded thyroid clonotypes (frequency above 0.001) were also detected in blood, a finding suggesting that blood repertoires may reflect thyroid immune responses. No statistical method was used to fix the sample size in advance, and group allocation was not hidden from the investigators.

Ophthalmopathy patients had moderately to severely active disease, with a Clinical Activity Score of 3 or more, a NOSPECS grade of 4 or more, and a disease duration of less than 3 months. Exclusion was applied to patients with uncontrolled infections, other autoimmune diseases, pregnancy or lactation. Diagnoses were established on the basis of clinical symptoms, serum thyroxine and TRAb, thyroid ultrasound, and orbital computed tomography. PBMCs were separated from roughly 10 ml of fresh peripheral blood using Ficoll-Paque density gradient centrifugation. Total RNA was extracted using Trizol reagent, and RNA quality was assessed on an Agilent 2100 Bioanalyzer. TCR beta CDR3 regions were amplified from RNA transcripts. For the first round of RT-PCR on the TCR CDR3, the HTBI primer set was used together with the Qiagen OneStep RT-PCR kit. A second multiplex PCR round built the libraries, followed by size selection and purification. Libraries were sequenced paired-end with 100 bp reads on an Illumina HiSeq2000. The paper's data handling went like this. SOAPnuke was used to process the raw data, removing reads that contained adapters or uncalled bases, had a mean Phred below 15, or lacked an exact match to the constant primer or identifier. High-quality paired reads were merged with COPE v1.2.5, and unique nucleotide sequences were defined as clonotypes. MiTCR v1.1 was used to align the clonotypes against IMGT TRBV, TRBD and TRBJ reference segments. Only V-J combinations with frequency above 0.0001, covering 99% to 99.2% of repertoires, were analysed. A TCS score was defined as the ratio of F50 (clonal expansion) to E x V (chaos), with BLOSUM62-based TCRdist applied between CDR3 peptides within each V-J. Welch's t-statistics and random forest reduced just over 500 V-J features to fewer than 15, which were used in a naive Bayes classifier (R e1071). TCRdb's own reprocessing of the public reads used fastp at Q25 and MiXCR and kept productive beta chains. Each entry merges the rows of one CDR3 protein and shows their most common DNA and genes. Clone size and V and J calls follow TCRdb, not the original study. Across this sample there are about 610,000 distinct CDR3 sequences, with approximately 15% seen only once. The ten largest clonotypes hold roughly 3% of the sample.

The germline V gene (reference sequence) yields DFQATT for CDR1 and SNEGSKA for CDR2. Relative to germline, V is missing 3 bases and J is missing 9 bases, with 13 bases of the junction outside any gene match. There are 17 amino acids in the CDR3, from cysteine to phenylalanine inclusive. Only the CDR3 portion is preserved as DNA: 51 bases, with reading frame beginning at the first base. This chain joins TRBV20-1 to TRBJ2-1; 14 of the junction bases match TRBD2. The source is a woman aged 40 to 55 with Graves' ophthalmopathy. Material: blood. The bases are TGCAGTGCTAGTGGACTAGCGGGAGGCGCGGGGGGGGTTGAGCAGTTCTTC. Translated, this is CSASGLAGGAGGVEQFF.